The entry below describes one T cell receptor (beta chain). It was with unique molecular identifiers that the TCRbeta library was prepared. MiXCR, applied by TCRdb to the PCR reads, yields one record per CDR3 protein. This sample has about 420,000 distinct CDR3 sequences, with about a sixth found just once. The data derive from a study of T-cell reconstitution after alpha-beta-depleted transplantation in children. J lost 2 bases, V lost 5 bases, and 3 bases had no gene match. This CDR3 region has 15 residues. The germline V gene has CDR1 PRHDT and CDR2 FYEKMQ (reference sequence). This material consisted of PBMCs, mostly from graft donor cells, taken 360 days after TCRalphabeta/CD19-depleted stem cell transplant. This receptor was identified in a boy under two years old who had a stem cell transplant for Wiskott-Aldrich syndrome, so the T cells may come from the graft donor. V and J are TRBV13 and TRBJ2-1; 10 nucleotides agree with TRBD2. CDR3 DNA: TGTGCCAGCAGCATCGGGACTAGCGCCTACAATGAGCAGTTCTTC. Residues: CASSIGTSAYNEQFF.